The following is a TCR beta chain sequence with its context. Time point in this sample: after dendritic cell vaccination, including at tumor progression/relapse. The repertoire was sequenced with immunoSEQ multiplex PCR; TCRdb's copy has only in-frame clones and lacks some. The table records about 46,000 clones, 75% to 90% of them present only once. These data originate in a study of glioma-infiltrating T cells after dendritic cell vaccination. The CDR3 is 13 amino acids. Germline CDR1 is MDHEN and CDR2 is SYDVKM. The junction had 7 bases not matched to a gene; V was cut back by 3 bases and J by 9 bases.

The receptor's source is a human donor with glioblastoma. The chain employs TRBV28 and TRBJ1-2, with 7 bases lining up with TRBD1. The starting material was blood, obtained after dendritic cell vaccination. DNA for the CDR3: TGTGCCAGCAGTTTCAATAGGGGGCCCCGCTACACCTTC. This translates into CASSFNRGPRYTF.